The T cell receptor (beta chain) under discussion was sequenced for a study of T-cell reconstitution after alpha-beta-depleted transplantation in children. This clonotype was seen repeatedly, ten times or more. Library preparation (for TCRbeta) was performed with unique molecular identifiers. TCRdb redid the calling of the PCR reads with MiXCR, one entry per CDR3 protein. The sample holds roughly 220,000 distinct CDR3 sequences, about 12% seen once. The CDR3 length is 17 residues. V lost 4 bases and J lost 0, with 16 bases in between. CDR1 is SGHTA and CDR2 is FQGNSA in the germline V gene. This specimen was PBMCs from the stem cell graft donor, taken from the stem cell graft. This chain links TRBV7-2 with TRBJ1-5; D is ambiguous. The TCR originated in a human donor who donated a stem cell graft to a child with acute lymphoblastic leukemia. The CDR3 coding sequence is TGTGCCAGCAGCTCAGGACGGGAATCTTATAGCAATCAGCCCCAGCATTTT. Translation: CASSSGRESYSNQPQHF.